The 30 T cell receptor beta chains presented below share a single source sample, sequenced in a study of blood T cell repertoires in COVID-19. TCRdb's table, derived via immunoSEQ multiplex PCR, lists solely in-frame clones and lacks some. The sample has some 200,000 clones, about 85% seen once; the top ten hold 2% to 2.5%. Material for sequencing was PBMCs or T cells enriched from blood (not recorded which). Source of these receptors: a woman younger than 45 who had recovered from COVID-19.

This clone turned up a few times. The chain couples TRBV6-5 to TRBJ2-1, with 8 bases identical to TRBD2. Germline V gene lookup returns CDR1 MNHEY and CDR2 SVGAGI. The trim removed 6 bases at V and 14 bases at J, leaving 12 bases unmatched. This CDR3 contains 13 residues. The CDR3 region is CASSLGLAGAEFF. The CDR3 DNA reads TGTGCCAGCAGCCTCGGACTAGCCGGCGCCGAGTTCTTC.

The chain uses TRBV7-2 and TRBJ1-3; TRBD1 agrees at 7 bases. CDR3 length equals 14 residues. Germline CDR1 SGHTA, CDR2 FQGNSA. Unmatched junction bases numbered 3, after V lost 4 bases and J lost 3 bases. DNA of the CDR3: TGTGCCAGCAGCTCCAGGGGGTATGGAAACACCATATATTTT. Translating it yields CASSSRGYGNTIYF.

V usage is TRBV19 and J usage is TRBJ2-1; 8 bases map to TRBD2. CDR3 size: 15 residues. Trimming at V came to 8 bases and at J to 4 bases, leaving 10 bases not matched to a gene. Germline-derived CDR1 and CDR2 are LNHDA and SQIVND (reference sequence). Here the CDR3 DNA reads TGTGCCAGTCGACGCCGGGGGGGAGTATACAATGAGCAGTTCTTC. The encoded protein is CASRRRGGVYNEQFF.

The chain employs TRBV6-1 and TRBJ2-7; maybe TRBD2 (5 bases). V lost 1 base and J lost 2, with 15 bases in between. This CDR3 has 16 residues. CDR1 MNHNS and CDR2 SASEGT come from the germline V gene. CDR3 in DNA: TGTGCCAGCAGTGAAGGAGGGCTTGAACCGACCTACGAGCAGTACTTC. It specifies CASSEGGLEPTYEQYF.

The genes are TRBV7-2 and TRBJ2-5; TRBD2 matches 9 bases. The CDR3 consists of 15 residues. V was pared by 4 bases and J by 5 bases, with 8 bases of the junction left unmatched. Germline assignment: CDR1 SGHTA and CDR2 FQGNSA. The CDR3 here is CASSSRGGGAETQYF. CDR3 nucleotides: TGTGCCAGCAGCTCGCGTGGCGGGGGGGCGGAGACCCAGTACTTC. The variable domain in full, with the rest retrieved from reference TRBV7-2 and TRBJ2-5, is GAGVSQSPSNKVTEKGKDVELRCDPISGHTALYWYRQSLGQGLEFLIYFQGNSAPDKSGLPSDRFSAERTGGSVSTLTIQRTQQEDSAVYLCASSSRGGGAETQYFGPGTRLLVL.

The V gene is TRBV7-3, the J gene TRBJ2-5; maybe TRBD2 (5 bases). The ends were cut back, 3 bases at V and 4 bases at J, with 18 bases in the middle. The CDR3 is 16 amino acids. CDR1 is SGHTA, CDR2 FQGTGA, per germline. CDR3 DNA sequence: TGTGCCAGCAGCTTGCGGCCGGGGAGTGGAAGAGAGACCCAGTACTTC. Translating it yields CASSLRPGSGRETQYF.

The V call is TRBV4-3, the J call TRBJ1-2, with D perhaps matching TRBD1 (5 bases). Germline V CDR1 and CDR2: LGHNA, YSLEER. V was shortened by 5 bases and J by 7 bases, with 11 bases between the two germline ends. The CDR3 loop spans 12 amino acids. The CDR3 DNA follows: TGCGCCAGCAGCGACCGGACAAGTGGCTACACCTTC. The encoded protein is CASSDRTSGYTF.

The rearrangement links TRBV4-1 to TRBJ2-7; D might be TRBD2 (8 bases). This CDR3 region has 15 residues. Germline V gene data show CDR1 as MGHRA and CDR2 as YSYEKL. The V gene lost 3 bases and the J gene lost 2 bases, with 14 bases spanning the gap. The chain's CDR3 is CASSHSGGQPYEQYF. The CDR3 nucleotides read TGCGCCAGCAGCCACAGCGGGGGACAGCCCTACGAGCAGTACTTC.

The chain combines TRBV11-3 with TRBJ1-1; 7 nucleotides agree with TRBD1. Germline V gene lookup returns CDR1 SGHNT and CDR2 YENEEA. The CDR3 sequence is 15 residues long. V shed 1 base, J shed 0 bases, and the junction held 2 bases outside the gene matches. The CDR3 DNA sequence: TGTGCCAGCAGCTTAGGACAGGGAATGAACACTGAAGCTTTCTTT. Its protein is CASSLGQGMNTEAFF.

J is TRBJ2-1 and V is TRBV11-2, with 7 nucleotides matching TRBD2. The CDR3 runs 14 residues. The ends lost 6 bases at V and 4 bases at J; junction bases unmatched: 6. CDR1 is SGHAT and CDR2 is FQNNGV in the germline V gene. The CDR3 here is CASSWAGEYNEQFF. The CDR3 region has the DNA TGTGCCAGCAGTTGGGCGGGGGAGTACAATGAGCAGTTCTTC.

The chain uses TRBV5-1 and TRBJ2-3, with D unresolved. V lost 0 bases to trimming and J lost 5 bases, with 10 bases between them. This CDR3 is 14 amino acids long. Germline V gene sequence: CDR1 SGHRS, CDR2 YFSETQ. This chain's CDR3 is CASSLATHLDTQYF. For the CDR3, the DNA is TGCGCCAGCAGCTTGGCCACACATCTAGATACGCAGTATTTT. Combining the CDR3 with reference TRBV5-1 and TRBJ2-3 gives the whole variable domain KAGVTQTPRYLIKTRGQQVTLSCSPISGHRSVSWYQQTPGQGLQFLFEYFSETQRNKGNFPGRFSGRQFSNSRSEMNVSTLELGDSALYLCASSLATHLDTQYFGPGTRLTVL.

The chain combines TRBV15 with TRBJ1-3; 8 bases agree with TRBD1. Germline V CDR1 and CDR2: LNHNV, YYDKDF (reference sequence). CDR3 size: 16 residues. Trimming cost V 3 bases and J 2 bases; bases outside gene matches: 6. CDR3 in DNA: TGTGCCACCAGCAGGGGTACAGGGGGTGCTGGAAACACCATATATTTT. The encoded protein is CATSRGTGGAGNTIYF.

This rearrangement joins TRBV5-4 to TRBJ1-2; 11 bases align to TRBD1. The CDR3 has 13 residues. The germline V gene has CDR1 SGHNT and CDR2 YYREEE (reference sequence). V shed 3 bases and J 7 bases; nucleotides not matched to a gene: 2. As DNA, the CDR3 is TGTGCCAGCAGCTCGGACAGGGGGCTTGGCTACACCTTC. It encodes CASSSDRGLGYTF.

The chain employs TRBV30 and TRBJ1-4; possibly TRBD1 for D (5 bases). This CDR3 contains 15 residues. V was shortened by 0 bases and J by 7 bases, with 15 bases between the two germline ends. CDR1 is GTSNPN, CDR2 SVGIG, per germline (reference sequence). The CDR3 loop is CAWSVQGLTGEKLFF. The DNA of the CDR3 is TGTGCCTGGAGTGTACAAGGCCTTACAGGTGAAAAACTGTTTTTT.

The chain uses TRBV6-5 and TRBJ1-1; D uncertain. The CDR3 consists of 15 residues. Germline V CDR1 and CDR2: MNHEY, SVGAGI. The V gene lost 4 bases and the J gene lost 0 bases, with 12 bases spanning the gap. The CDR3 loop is CASSSGNGVNTEAFF. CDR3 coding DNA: TGTGCCAGCAGTTCGGGGAATGGGGTGAACACTGAAGCTTTCTTT.

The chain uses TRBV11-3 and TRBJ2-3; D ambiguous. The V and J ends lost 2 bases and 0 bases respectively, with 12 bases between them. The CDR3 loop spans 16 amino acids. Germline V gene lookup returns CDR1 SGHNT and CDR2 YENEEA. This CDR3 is CASSLFGAASTDTQYF. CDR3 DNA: TGTGCCAGCAGCTTATTCGGTGCCGCTAGCACAGATACGCAGTATTTT.

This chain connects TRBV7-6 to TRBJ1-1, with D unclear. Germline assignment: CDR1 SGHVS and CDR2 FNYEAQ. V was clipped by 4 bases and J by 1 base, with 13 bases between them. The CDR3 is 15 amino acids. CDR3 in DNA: TGTGCCAGCAGCTCCACGAGGGTCCCGAACACTGAAGCTTTCTTT. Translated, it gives CASSSTRVPNTEAFF.

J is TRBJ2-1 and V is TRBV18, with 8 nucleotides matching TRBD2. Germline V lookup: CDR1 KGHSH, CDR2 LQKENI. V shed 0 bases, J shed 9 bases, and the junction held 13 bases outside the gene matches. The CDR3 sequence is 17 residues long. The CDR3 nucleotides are TGTGCCAGCTCACCACCAGGAGGCAGCGGGAGTCGGGGTGAGCAGTTCTTC. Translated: CASSPPGGSGSRGEQFF.

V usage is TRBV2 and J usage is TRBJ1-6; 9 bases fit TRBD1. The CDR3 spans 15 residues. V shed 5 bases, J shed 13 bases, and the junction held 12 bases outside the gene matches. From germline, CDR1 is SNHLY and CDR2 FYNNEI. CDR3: CASSRTGTGSIPLHF. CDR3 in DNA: TGTGCCAGCAGTAGAACCGGGACAGGGAGCATCCCCCTCCACTTT.

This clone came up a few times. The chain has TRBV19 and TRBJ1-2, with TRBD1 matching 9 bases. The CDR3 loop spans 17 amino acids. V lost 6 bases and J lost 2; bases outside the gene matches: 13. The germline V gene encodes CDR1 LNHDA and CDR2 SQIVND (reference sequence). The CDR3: CASRRQGVSAVNYGYTF. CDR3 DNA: TGTGCCAGTAGACGACAGGGGGTGTCGGCAGTAAACTATGGCTACACCTTC.

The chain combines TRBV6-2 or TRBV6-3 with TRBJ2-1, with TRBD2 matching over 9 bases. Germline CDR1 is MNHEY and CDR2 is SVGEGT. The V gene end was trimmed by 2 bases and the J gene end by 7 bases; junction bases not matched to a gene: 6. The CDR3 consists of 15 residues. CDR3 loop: CASSYGRGGLNEQFF. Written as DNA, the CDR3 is TGTGCCAGCAGTTACGGGCGGGGGGGCCTAAATGAGCAGTTCTTC.

In DNA, the CDR3 is TGTGCCAGCAGTTTACGGGACAGGCACTACGAGCAGTACTTC. Translation gives CASSLRDRHYEQYF. The chain couples TRBV27 to TRBJ2-7, with 8 bases identical to TRBD1. V trimming: 2 bases; J trimming: 3 bases; junction bases outside the gene matches: 3. This CDR3 has 14 amino acids. Looked up from germline, CDR1 is MNHEY and CDR2 is SMNVEV (reference sequence).

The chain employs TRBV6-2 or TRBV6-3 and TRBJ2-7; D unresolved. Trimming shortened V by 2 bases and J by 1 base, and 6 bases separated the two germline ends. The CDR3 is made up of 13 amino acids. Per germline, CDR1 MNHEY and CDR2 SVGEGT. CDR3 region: CASSYEDSYEQYF. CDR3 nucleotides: TGTGCCAGCAGTTACGAGGATTCCTACGAGCAGTACTTC.

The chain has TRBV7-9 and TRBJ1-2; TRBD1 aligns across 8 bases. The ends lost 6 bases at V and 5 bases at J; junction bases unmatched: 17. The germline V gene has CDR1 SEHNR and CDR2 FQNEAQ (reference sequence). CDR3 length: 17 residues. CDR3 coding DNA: TGTGCCAGCAGTTCGGGACAGGTTAACGCCGCGCCGTATGGCTACACCTTC. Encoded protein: CASSSGQVNAAPYGYTF.

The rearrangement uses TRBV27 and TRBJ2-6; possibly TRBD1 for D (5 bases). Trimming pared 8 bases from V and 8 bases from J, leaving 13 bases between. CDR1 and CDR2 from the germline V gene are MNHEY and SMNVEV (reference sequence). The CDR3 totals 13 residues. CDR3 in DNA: TGTGCCAGCCCTACAGGCGTGACCAACGTCCTGACTTTC. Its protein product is CASPTGVTNVLTF.

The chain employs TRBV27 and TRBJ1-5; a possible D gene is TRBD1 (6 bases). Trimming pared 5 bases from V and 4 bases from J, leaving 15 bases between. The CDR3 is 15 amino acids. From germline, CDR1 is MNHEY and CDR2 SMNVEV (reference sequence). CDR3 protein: CASSPGQKGNQPQHF. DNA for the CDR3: TGTGCCAGCAGTCCAGGACAGAAAGGGAATCAGCCCCAGCATTTT.

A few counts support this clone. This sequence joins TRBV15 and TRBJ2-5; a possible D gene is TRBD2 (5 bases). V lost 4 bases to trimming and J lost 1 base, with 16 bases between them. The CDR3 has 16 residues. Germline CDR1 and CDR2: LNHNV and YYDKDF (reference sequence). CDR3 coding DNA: TGTGCCACCAGCACCTTGGTGGGAGCCCTCCAAGAGACCCAGTACTTC. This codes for CATSTLVGALQETQYF.

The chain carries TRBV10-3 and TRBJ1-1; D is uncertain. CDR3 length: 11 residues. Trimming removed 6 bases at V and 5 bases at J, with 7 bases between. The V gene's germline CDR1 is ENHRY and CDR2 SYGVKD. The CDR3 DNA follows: TGTGCCATCAGAGACGGGACTGAAGCTTTCTTT. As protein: CAIRDGTEAFF.

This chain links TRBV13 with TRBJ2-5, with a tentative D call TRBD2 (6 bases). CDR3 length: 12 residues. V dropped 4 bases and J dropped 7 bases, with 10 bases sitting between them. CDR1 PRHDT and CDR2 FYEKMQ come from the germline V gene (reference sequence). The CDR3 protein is CASSWRDGTQYF. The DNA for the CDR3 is TGTGCCAGCAGCTGGCGGGATGGGACCCAGTACTTC.

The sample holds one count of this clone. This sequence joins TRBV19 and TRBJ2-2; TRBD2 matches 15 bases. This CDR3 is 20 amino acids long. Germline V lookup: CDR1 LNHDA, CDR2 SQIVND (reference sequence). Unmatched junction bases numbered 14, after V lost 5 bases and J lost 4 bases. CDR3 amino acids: CASSPLGLAGGSSGTGELFF. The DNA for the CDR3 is TGTGCCAGTAGTCCACTCGGACTAGCGGGAGGGTCGAGCGGCACCGGGGAGCTGTTTTTT.